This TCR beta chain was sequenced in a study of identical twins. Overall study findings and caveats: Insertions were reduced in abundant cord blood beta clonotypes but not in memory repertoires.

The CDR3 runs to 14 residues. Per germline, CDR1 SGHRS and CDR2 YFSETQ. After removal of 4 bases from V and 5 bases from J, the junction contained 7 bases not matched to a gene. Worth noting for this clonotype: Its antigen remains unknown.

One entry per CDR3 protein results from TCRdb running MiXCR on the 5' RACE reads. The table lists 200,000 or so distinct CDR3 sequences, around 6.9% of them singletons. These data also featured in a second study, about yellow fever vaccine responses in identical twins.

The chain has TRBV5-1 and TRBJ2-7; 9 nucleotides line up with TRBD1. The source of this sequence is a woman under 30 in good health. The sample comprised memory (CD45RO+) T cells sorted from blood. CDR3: CASSQQGARNEQYF. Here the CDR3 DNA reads TGCGCCAGCAGCCAACAGGGGGCGCGCAACGAGCAGTACTTC.